These T cell receptor beta chains were read from a single sample in a study of shared clonotypes between healthy human individuals. Assay: immunoSEQ multiplex PCR; the TCRdb copy retains only in-frame clones and omits some. The repertoire holds about 470,000 clones, with 70% to 80% as singletons. The source material was PBMCs. The receptor source for this set is a woman in her thirties or forties in good health. Some clones in this sample may be carry-over from other donors' samples. Both conserved end residues are part of each CDR3. Each record gives: D gene, clone size, V gene, J gene, CDR3 protein, CDR3 DNA. D genes are given only for firm matches. Size is omitted from some rows. Given values are once, few, many or a class for expanded clones.

>NA|NA|TRBV2|TRBJ1-5
CASKWTMSNQPQHF
TGTGCCAGCAAGTGGACGATGAGCAATCAGCCCCAGCATTTT
>NA|NA|TRBV13|TRBJ1-2
CASSSRGLFNYGYTF
TGTGCCAGCAGCTCCCGGGGGTTATTTAACTATGGCTACACCTTC
>NA|few|TRBV7-8|TRBJ2-2
CASSLGLYTGELFF
TGTGCCAGCAGCTTAGGGCTTTACACCGGGGAGCTGTTTTTT
>TRBD1|once|TRBV5-5|TRBJ1-2
CASSQGGPRLNYGYTF
TGTGCCAGCAGCCAGGGGGGCCCAAGGCTTAACTATGGCTACACCTTC
>NA|few|TRBV5-1|TRBJ1-1
CASSLGNTGENTEAFF
TGCGCCAGCAGCCTGGGAAACACAGGAGAGAACACTGAAGCTTTCTTT
>NA|NA|TRBV28|TRBJ1-1
CASSLEWRGFDTEAFF
TGTGCCAGCAGTTTGGAATGGAGGGGGTTTGACACTGAAGCTTTCTTT
>TRBD1|NA|TRBV5-1|TRBJ2-1
CASSWGTGDSEQFF
TGCGCCAGCAGCTGGGGGACAGGGGATAGTGAGCAGTTCTTC
>TRBD1|NA|TRBV18|TRBJ2-7
CASSLLGTGLSYEQYF
TGTGCCAGCTCCCTCTTAGGGACAGGCCTATCCTACGAGCAGTACTTC
>TRBD1|NA|TRBV7-2|TRBJ2-7
CASSLALGRGNYEQYF
TGTGCCAGCAGCTTAGCTCTCGGCAGGGGGAACTACGAGCAGTACTTC
>NA|NA|TRBV30|TRBJ2-7
CAWSPSGYEQYF
TGTGCCTGGAGTCCCTCTGGCTACGAGCAGTACTTC
>NA|NA|TRBV11-2|TRBJ2-1
CASSVSGITDEQFF
TGTGCCAGCAGCGTCTCCGGGATTACGGATGAGCAGTTCTTC
>TRBD1|NA|TRBV30|TRBJ1-4
CALDRGRNEKLFF
TGTGCCTTAGACAGGGGGCGGAATGAAAAACTGTTTTTT
>NA|NA|TRBV30|TRBJ2-2
CAWRVGGNTGELFF
TGTGCCTGGAGGGTCGGGGGAAACACCGGGGAGCTGTTTTTT
>NA|few|TRBV7-2|TRBJ2-2
CASSLLSGELFF
TGTGCCAGCAGCCTACTTTCCGGGGAGCTGTTTTTT
>NA|once|TRBV28|TRBJ2-7
CASSLVSSEQYF
TGTGCCAGCAGTTTAGTCAGCAGCGAGCAGTACTTC
>TRBD2|NA|TRBV28|TRBJ2-7
CASRSPIGGNYEQYF
TGTGCCAGCAGGTCCCCCATCGGGGGGAACTACGAGCAGTACTTC
>NA|NA|TRBV2|TRBJ1-5
CASSASQGPQHF
TGTGCCAGCAGTGCTAGTCAAGGGCCCCAGCATTTT
>NA|NA|TRBV18|TRBJ1-2
CASSGGPYGYTF
TGTGCCAGCTCGGGGGGGCCCTATGGCTACACCTTC
>TRBD1|NA|TRBV5-4|TRBJ2-6
CASTDRAYSGANVLTF
TGTGCCAGCACGGACAGGGCCTACTCTGGGGCCAACGTCCTGACTTTC
>NA|NA|TRBV6-1|TRBJ2-7
CASSEAPSYEQYF
TGTGCCAGCAGTGAAGCCCCCTCCTACGAGCAGTACTTC
>NA|NA|TRBV12-5|TRBJ2-6
CASGLDMGSGANVLTF
TGTGCTAGTGGTTTGGACATGGGCTCTGGGGCCAACGTCCTGACTTTC
>NA|NA|TRBV7-9|TRBJ1-3
CASSLEAGSTIYF
TGTGCCAGCAGCTTAGAGGCGGGTAGCACCATATATTTT
>NA|NA|TRBV23-1|TRBJ1-1
CASRGGQRTKWNTEAFF
TGCGCCAGCCGCGGAGGGCAGCGCACAAAGTGGAACACTGAAGCTTTCTTT
>NA|NA|TRBV28|TRBJ2-5
CASSLETAQETQYF
TGTGCCAGCAGTCTCGAGACAGCACAAGAGACCCAGTACTTC
>NA|NA|TRBV4-1|TRBJ1-5
CASSQTGWGNQPQHF
TGCGCCAGCAGCCAAACAGGTTGGGGGAATCAGCCCCAGCATTTT
>TRBD2|NA|TRBV30|TRBJ2-3
CAWRAGTSGRDGDTQYF
TGTGCCTGGAGGGCCGGGACTAGCGGGAGGGATGGAGATACGCAGTATTTT
>TRBD1|NA|TRBV19|TRBJ2-1
CASSRQGVSEQFF
TGTGCCAGTAGTCGTCAGGGGGTTTCTGAGCAGTTCTTC